By sample fraction, the clone carrying this T cell receptor beta chain is medium-sized. Its antigen is unknown. This sample is drawn from a study of spatial heterogeneity in lung cancer. TCR cDNA molecules each carried a unique molecular identifier. TCRdb independently ran MiXCR on the 5' RACE reads; one entry per CDR3 protein. The data hold around 950 distinct CDR3 sequences, with about 4% observed a single time. Trimming cost V 3 bases and J 6 bases, with 12 bases left between them. CDR1 is MNHEY and CDR2 is SMNVEV in the germline V gene (reference sequence). This CDR3 has 14 amino acids. Study-wide findings and caveats: Mutation tallies in tumors tracked expanded intratumoral alpha and beta TCR counts.

Time point denoted: sample taken at primary tumor resection. Donors were 72 untreated early-stage non-small cell lung cancer patients. This rearrangement joins TRBV27 to TRBJ1-5; D is unclear. The sample in question was lung tumor tissue, obtained at surgery. The source of this sequence is a male donor with early-stage non-small cell lung cancer. CDR3 coding DNA: TGTGCCAGCAGTTTCGCGGCGATCGGTCAGCCCCAGCATTTT. This gives the protein CASSFAAIGQPQHF.